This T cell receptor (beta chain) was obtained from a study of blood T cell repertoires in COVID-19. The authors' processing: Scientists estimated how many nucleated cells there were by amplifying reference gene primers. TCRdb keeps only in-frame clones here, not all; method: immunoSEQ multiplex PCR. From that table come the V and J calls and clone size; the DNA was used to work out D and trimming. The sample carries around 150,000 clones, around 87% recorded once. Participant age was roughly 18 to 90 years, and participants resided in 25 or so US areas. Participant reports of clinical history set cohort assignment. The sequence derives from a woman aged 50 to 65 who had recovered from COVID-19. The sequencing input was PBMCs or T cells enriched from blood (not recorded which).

The CDR3, as DNA: TGTGCCAGCAGCTCCGGGACACTGTGGCCCCTCCACTTT. Translated, it gives CASSSGTLWPLHF. The chain has TRBV28 and TRBJ1-6; maybe TRBD1 (6 bases). V was trimmed by 6 bases and J by 13 bases, leaving 16 bases between them. The CDR3 is 13 residues long. The germline V gene encodes CDR1 MDHEN and CDR2 SYDVKM.